This TCR beta chain came from a study of T cell clonotyping in hematopoietic cell transplantation. Only in-frame clones appear in the TCRdb table, and some are missing; sequencing was by immunoSEQ multiplex PCR. The repertoire holds 8,000 to 8,500 clones, with around 90% as singletons. Germline V gives CDR1 SGHRS, CDR2 YFSETQ. Trimming stripped 2 bases from V and 0 bases from J, with 11 bases between. The CDR3 extends over 16 amino acids. Sample: peripheral blood mononuclear cells, taken at the time of graft-versus-host disease after allogeneic stem cell transplant. The sequence was collected from a male patient between 55 and 70 years old who had an allogeneic stem cell transplant from a related donor, so the T cells may come from the graft donor. Some clones in this sample may be carry-over from other donors' samples. The J gene is TRBJ1-4, the V gene TRBV5-1; D possibly corresponds to TRBD1 (5 bases). The DNA of the CDR3 is TGCGCCAGCAGCTTTGGGACGGGCGCAACTAATGAAAAACTGTTTTTT. Amino acid sequence: CASSFGTGATNEKLFF.